This entry lists 23 T cell receptor beta chains sequenced from one sample in a study of blood T cell repertoires in COVID-19. Data came from immunoSEQ multiplex PCR; TCRdb stores just in-frame clones and leaves some out. The sample lists a few hundred thousand clones, about nine tenths occurring once. Sample: peripheral blood. These receptors came from a man aged 18 to 30 with active or convalescent COVID-19.

The chain employs TRBV20-1 and TRBJ2-3; D may be TRBD2 (7 bases). V lost 3 bases to trimming and J lost 3 bases, with 13 bases between them. This CDR3 has 14 amino acids. Germline CDR1 DFQATT, CDR2 SNEGSKA (reference sequence). The CDR3 loop reads CSASWGRGTDTQYF. CDR3 DNA: TGCAGTGCTAGTTGGGGGCGGGGGACAGATACGCAGTATTTT.

The rearrangement links TRBV6-5 to TRBJ1-1; D may be TRBD1 (5 bases). The ends were cut back, 7 bases at V and 0 bases at J, with 12 bases in the middle. The CDR3 is 14 amino acids. From germline, CDR1 is MNHEY and CDR2 SVGAGI. This chain's CDR3 is CASMTELMNTEAFF. In nucleotides, the CDR3 is TGTGCCAGCATGACAGAACTCATGAACACTGAAGCTTTCTTT.

The chain is built from TRBV5-6 and TRBJ2-3; TRBD2 matches 8 bases. The CDR3 loop spans 14 amino acids. After removal of 0 bases from V and 3 bases from J, the junction contained 0 bases not matched to a gene. Per germline, CDR1 SGHDT and CDR2 YYEEEE. This CDR3 reads CASSLAGGTDTQYF. In DNA form, the CDR3 reads TGTGCCAGCAGCTTGGCGGGGGGGACAGATACGCAGTATTTT.

This clone showed up just a few times. The rearrangement uses TRBV28 and TRBJ1-3; D call uncertain. This CDR3 has 15 amino acids. CDR1 and CDR2 (germline): MDHEN, SYDVKM. The V and J ends lost 3 bases and 2 bases respectively, with 11 bases between them. CDR3: CASSFRGLTGNTIYF. CDR3 sequence (DNA): TGTGCCAGCAGTTTCAGAGGGTTAACTGGAAACACCATATATTTT.

In nucleotides, the CDR3 is TGTGCCAGCAGCTTGGGAGATAACTATGGCTACACCTTC. Translation gives CASSLGDNYGYTF. The V gene is TRBV5-4, the J gene TRBJ1-2; no reliable D call. This CDR3 spans 13 amino acids. The ends were cut back, 0 bases at V and 1 base at J, with 4 bases in the middle. Germline CDR1 reads SGHNT; CDR2 reads YYREEE (reference sequence).

CDR3: CASSEREASSYEQYF. The DNA of the CDR3 is TGTGCCAGCAGTGAAAGGGAGGCGAGCTCCTACGAGCAGTACTTC. The V call is TRBV6-1, the J call TRBJ2-7; D perhaps matches TRBD2 (6 bases). Germline-derived CDR1 and CDR2 are MNHNS and SASEGT. The V end lost 2 bases, the J end lost 0 bases, and 11 bases lay between the germline ends. This CDR3 is built from 15 residues.

The chain joins TRBV7-2 to TRBJ2-3, with D tentatively TRBD2 (5 bases). The CDR3 loop spans 16 amino acids. Germline V gene data show CDR1 as SGHTA and CDR2 as FQGNSA. The V and J ends lost 5 bases and 0 bases respectively, with 15 bases between them. DNA for the CDR3: TGTGCCAGCAGCCGTAATCTAGCAGCTAGCACAGATACGCAGTATTTT. Protein: CASSRNLAASTDTQYF.

The V and J genes are TRBV6-1 and TRBJ2-2, with a possible D match to TRBD1 (6 bases). Trimming left V 4 bases short and J 6 bases short, with 18 bases between. Germline-derived CDR1 and CDR2 are MNHNS and SASEGT. This CDR3 contains 16 residues. CDR3 sequence reads: CASSAYQGSWAGELFF. The CDR3 nucleotides read TGTGCCAGCAGTGCCTATCAGGGGAGTTGGGCCGGGGAGCTGTTTTTT.

V gene TRBV5-1 combines with J gene TRBJ1-2; 7 nucleotides align to TRBD1. The V segment lost 3 bases and the J segment 6 bases; nucleotides outside the gene matches: 14. Germline V gives CDR1 SGHRS, CDR2 YFSETQ. There are 16 residues in the CDR3. CDR3 in amino acids: CASSWTLGTAPNGYTF. CDR3 bases: TGCGCCAGCAGCTGGACGCTCGGGACAGCTCCTAATGGCTACACCTTC.

V and J are TRBV3-1 (or the pseudogene TRBV3-2) and TRBJ1-5; no definite D call. Trimming left V 4 bases short and J 5 bases short, with 12 bases between. Germline lookup yields CDR1 LGHDT and CDR2 YNNKEL (reference sequence). There are 14 residues in the CDR3. CDR3 amino acids: CASSLSGVDQPQHF. CDR3 coding DNA: TGTGCCAGCAGCCTTAGCGGGGTTGATCAGCCCCAGCATTTT.

The chain combines TRBV5-4 with TRBJ2-4, with TRBD2 identical over 8 bases. CDR3 length: 13 amino acids. CDR1 SGHNT and CDR2 YYREEE come from the germline V gene (reference sequence). The J segment lost 8 bases and the V segment lost 1 base, leaving 2 bases of the junction unmatched. CDR3 DNA sequence: TGTGCCAGCAGCTTGAGCGGGAGTGACATTCAGTACTTC. Protein product: CASSLSGSDIQYF.

This clone was seen a handful of times. The chain couples TRBV7-2 to TRBJ2-7; 13 bases line up with TRBD2. Germline-derived CDR1 and CDR2 are SGHTA and FQGNSA. Unmatched junction bases numbered 5, after V lost 5 bases and J lost 4 bases. The CDR3 has 15 amino acids. The CDR3 nucleotides are TGTGCCAGCAGCACTAGCGGGGGGGCACAATACGAGCAGTACTTC. This encodes CASSTSGGAQYEQYF.

The chain links TRBV28 to TRBJ2-5, with D hard to call. V gave up 3 bases and J gave up 0 bases, with 14 bases separating them. The germline gives CDR1 MDHEN, CDR2 SYDVKM. The CDR3 runs 16 residues. CDR3 in amino acids: CASSFHTQDYQETQYF. The DNA for the CDR3 is TGTGCCAGCAGTTTTCACACCCAAGACTACCAAGAGACCCAGTACTTC.

The chain employs TRBV7-8 and TRBJ2-1; a possible D gene is TRBD1 (6 bases). Looked up from germline, CDR1 is SGHVS and CDR2 is FQNEAQ. Deletions cut 5 bases from V and 6 bases from J, with 8 bases between. The CDR3 spans 12 residues. The CDR3 spells CASSATGNEQFF. CDR3 nucleotides: TGTGCCAGCAGCGCGACAGGCAATGAGCAGTTCTTC.

The chain links TRBV7-3 to TRBJ1-1; no clear D gene. The V end lost 2 bases, the J end lost 4 bases, and 8 bases lay between the germline ends. The CDR3 extends over 13 amino acids. The V gene's germline CDR1 is SGHTA and CDR2 FQGTGA. The CDR3 region is CASSLGSGTEAFF. CDR3 bases: TGTGCCAGCAGCTTAGGGTCAGGCACTGAAGCTTTCTTT.

J is TRBJ2-1 and V is TRBV19, with a tentative D call TRBD2 (7 bases). The CDR3 has 15 amino acids. CDR1 is LNHDA, CDR2 SQIVND, per germline (reference sequence). Trimming shortened V by 9 bases and J by 1 base, and 16 bases separated the two germline ends. This CDR3 reads CASSRGGISYNEQFF. Here the CDR3 DNA reads TGTGCCAGCTCCAGGGGAGGGATATCCTACAATGAGCAGTTCTTC.

The V gene is TRBV5-1, the J gene TRBJ2-7; TRBD2 matches at 13 bases. Unmatched junction bases numbered 5, after V lost 0 bases and J lost 2 bases. Germline V gene lookup returns CDR1 SGHRS and CDR2 YFSETQ. The CDR3 runs 17 residues. CDR3 in DNA: TGCGCCAGCAGCTTGGGACTAGCGGGGGGCCTAACCTACGAGCAGTACTTC. Protein sequence: CASSLGLAGGLTYEQYF.

This clone showed up just a few times. The chain employs TRBV7-9 and TRBJ1-2; 8 bases fit TRBD1. Unmatched junction bases numbered 8, after V lost 5 bases and J lost 6 bases. The CDR3 sequence is 14 residues long. Germline CDR1 SEHNR, CDR2 FQNEAQ (reference sequence). In DNA form, the CDR3 reads TGTGCCAGCAGCCCAAGTCAGGGGGCGGATGGCTACACCTTC. It encodes CASSPSQGADGYTF.

J is TRBJ1-5 and V is TRBV12-5; D gene unclear. Trimming removed 6 bases from V and 5 bases from J, with 11 bases in between. The germline V gene encodes CDR1 LGHNT and CDR2 FRNRAP. CDR3 length: 13 residues. The CDR3 DNA is TGTGCTAGTGGCCCCGGTTTGGATCAGCCCCAGCATTTT. Protein product: CASGPGLDQPQHF.

The gene calls are TRBV5-1 and TRBJ2-7; D is perhaps TRBD1 (6 bases). The V end lost 5 bases, the J end lost 5 bases, and 20 bases lay between the germline ends. CDR1 and CDR2 from the germline V gene are SGHRS and YFSETQ. The CDR3 contains 15 residues. CDR3 in DNA: TGCGCCAGCAGAAGAGAAGGGGTGCACAGGGACGAGCAGTACTTC. Translated: CASRREGVHRDEQYF.

The chain links TRBV7-2 to TRBJ2-1; 12 nucleotides match TRBD2. This CDR3 region has 16 residues. Unmatched junction bases numbered 8, after V lost 2 bases and J lost 9 bases. CDR1 SGHTA and CDR2 FQGNSA come from the germline V gene. The DNA for the CDR3 is TGTGCCAGCAGCTTACTAGCGGGGGGGTTCCCACGTGAGCAGTTCTTC. Translation gives CASSLLAGGFPREQFF. The whole variable domain, filled in from reference TRBV7-2 and TRBJ2-1, reads GAGVSQSPSNKVTEKGKDVELRCDPISGHTALYWYRQSLGQGLEFLIYFQGNSAPDKSGLPSDRFSAERTGGSVSTLTIQRTQQEDSAVYLCASSLLAGGFPREQFFGPGTRLTVL.

This rearrangement joins TRBV27 to TRBJ2-4, with 11 bases matching TRBD1. The CDR3 sequence is 13 residues long. Unmatched junction bases numbered 0, after V lost 4 bases and J lost 7 bases. The germline V gene encodes CDR1 MNHEY and CDR2 SMNVEV (reference sequence). CDR3 nucleotide sequence: TGTGCCAGCAGTTGGACAGGGGGCAACATTCAGTACTTC. Its translation: CASSWTGGNIQYF.

The chain carries TRBV6-5 and TRBJ2-2; 8 nucleotides agree with TRBD1. J lost 1 base, V lost 6 bases, and 4 bases had no gene match. The CDR3 spans 15 residues. Germline assignment: CDR1 MNHEY and CDR2 SVGAGI. CDR3: CASRKGTGNTGELFF. In nucleotides, the CDR3 is TGTGCCAGCAGAAAAGGGACAGGGAACACCGGGGAGCTGTTTTTT.